Detailed here is one T cell receptor (beta chain). Antigen: not known. The data were obtained in a study of T cells in Graves' hyperthyroidism and ophthalmopathy. Points from the study as a whole: Stable hyperthyroidism was separated from ophthalmopathy by a model based on 13 V-J features.

Using more than 7.5 ml of fresh peripheral blood, PBMCs were prepared. TCR beta CDR3 region amplification was performed from RNA transcripts. TCR CDR3 underwent first-round RT-PCR with the HTBI primer set. TCRdb fed the multiplex PCR reads into MiXCR, producing one record per CDR3 protein. The table lists hundreds of thousands of distinct CDR3 sequences, around 39% of them singletons. V trimming: 4 bases; J trimming: 3 bases; junction bases outside the gene matches: 8. This CDR3 contains 17 residues. Germline V gene lookup returns CDR1 MGHRA and CDR2 YSYEKL. The sequence was collected from a man between 18 and 29 years old with Graves' hyperthyroidism. The rearrangement uses TRBV4-1 and TRBJ2-7, with 14 bases that match TRBD2. The sample was blood. CDR3 in amino acids: CASSPRTSGRTFYEQYF. CDR3 DNA sequence: TGCGCCAGCAGCCCTCGGACTAGCGGGAGGACCTTCTACGAGCAGTACTTC.